This TCR beta chain appears in the sequencing data of a study of T cells in women clearing cervical HPV infection. Notes on the study in general: Richness differences could reflect unmeasured T-cell content per sample. Combining TCR richness with V gene abundances gave roughly 0.8 AUC.

In regard to this clone: No antigen is known for it. The CDR3 end lies 3 residues beyond the end of the read and is filled in from the germline J gene.

Dot-blot hybridization genotyped cervical HPV amplified with MY09/MY11 PCR. Profiled with immunoSEQ multiplex PCR; TCRdb holds only in-frame clones, not every one. Reported are 20,000 or so clones; the ten largest clones contain 3.3%. Germline values: CDR1 DFQATT, CDR2 SNEGSKA (reference sequence). There are 14 residues in the CDR3. This receptor was identified in a woman aged 18-69 years with a cervical HPV16 infection that either progressed to CIN3+ or cleared (not recorded which). The specimen was blood buffy coat. The V call is TRBV20-1, the J call TRBJ1-2, with TRBD1 as a possible D gene (6 bases). The CDR3 sequence is CSARDIGGGRGYTF. The sequenced part of the CDR3 DNA is TGCAGTGCTAGAGATATAGGGGGGGGGCGGGGC.